These 14 T cell receptor beta chains share one sample of origin, sequenced in a study of blood T cell repertoires in COVID-19. Measured with immunoSEQ multiplex PCR; TCRdb has only the in-frame clones, and not every one. Among about 220,000 clones listed, about 85% were seen once. The specimen was peripheral blood. The receptors here all came from a man aged 50 or older who had recovered from COVID-19.

This chain links TRBV18 with TRBJ1-5; 9 bases fit TRBD1. The CDR3 length is 16 residues. CDR1 and CDR2 (germline): KGHSH, LQKENI. Trimming removed 5 bases from V and 2 bases from J; junction bases left unmatched: 7. In DNA form, the CDR3 reads TGTGCCAGCTCAAGAATTACAGGGGGCGGCAATCAGCCCCAGCATTTT. It translates to CASSRITGGGNQPQHF.

The genes are TRBV9 and TRBJ1-6, with 11 bases matching TRBD1. Trimming removed 4 bases from V and 10 bases from J; junction bases left unmatched: 10. CDR3 length equals 16 residues. Germline V gene data show CDR1 as SGDLS and CDR2 as YYNGEE. This CDR3 reads CASSIGQGARESPLHF. CDR3 bases: TGTGCCAGCAGCATCGGACAGGGGGCGCGGGAGTCACCCCTCCACTTT.

The V and J genes are TRBV2 and TRBJ1-1; maybe TRBD1 (5 bases). CDR1 SNHLY and CDR2 FYNNEI come from the germline V gene. This CDR3 comprises 15 residues. The V end was cut by 6 bases, the J end by 2 bases, with 16 bases between. The CDR3 spells CASRREGQGNTEAFF. In nucleotides, the CDR3 is TGTGCCAGCAGAAGGGAAGGGCAGGGCAACACTGAAGCTTTCTTT.

The chain couples TRBV7-9 to TRBJ1-1, with 7 bases identical to TRBD1. J was trimmed by 12 bases and V by 6 bases; bases with no gene match: 13. CDR1 is SEHNR and CDR2 is FQNEAQ in the germline V gene (reference sequence). This CDR3 region has 13 residues. The CDR3 spells CASRATGVNEPFF. The CDR3 coding sequence is TGTGCCAGCAGAGCCACAGGGGTAAATGAGCCTTTCTTT.

The rearrangement joins TRBV29-1 to TRBJ2-1, with D possibly TRBD2 on 6 matching bases. CDR1 is SQVTM and CDR2 is ANQGSEA in the germline V gene. The CDR3 is 16 residues long. V was clipped by 4 bases and J by 7 bases, with 23 bases between them. The DNA for the CDR3 is TGCAGCGTTGGTAGCGGCAACTTGTGGGGGATGAATGAGCAGTTCTTC. It specifies CSVGSGNLWGMNEQFF.

The rearrangement joins TRBV15 to TRBJ2-5; TRBD1 agrees at 8 bases. CDR1 is LNHNV, CDR2 YYDKDF, per germline (reference sequence). With 3 bases clipped from V and 5 bases from J, the junction kept 8 bases outside the gene matches. This CDR3 is built from 15 residues. The CDR3 bases are TGTGCCACCAGCAGGGTGACAGGGGCCACGGAGACCCAGTACTTC. Protein sequence: CATSRVTGATETQYF. Full variable domain (outside the CDR3, taken from reference TRBV15 and TRBJ2-5): DAMVIQNPRYQVTQFGKPVTLSCSQTLNHNVMYWYQQKSSQAPKLLFHYYDKDFNNEADTPDNFQSRRPNTSFCFLDIRSPGLGDTAMYLCATSRVTGATETQYFGPGTRLLVL.

This clone showed up just a few times. CDR3 sequence: CASSFAAGTLQPQHF. DNA for the CDR3: TGTGCCAGCAGCTTCGCAGCTGGGACTTTACAGCCCCAGCATTTT. The gene calls are TRBV7-2 and TRBJ1-5, with D perhaps matching TRBD1 (5 bases). The CDR3 covers 15 residues. Germline CDR1 is SGHTA and CDR2 is FQGNSA. Deletions cut 3 bases from V and 7 bases from J, with 16 bases between.

This chain connects TRBV27 to TRBJ2-7; 7 bases map to TRBD2. This CDR3 has 14 amino acids. Per germline, CDR1 MNHEY and CDR2 SMNVEV (reference sequence). Germline trimming cut 8 bases from V and 2 bases from J; bases unmatched to any gene: 9. The CDR3 DNA is TGTGCCAGCGGGTTACCGGGAGGCCCCTACGAGCAGTACTTC. As protein: CASGLPGGPYEQYF.

The chain recombines TRBV9 with TRBJ1-2; D is perhaps TRBD1 (5 bases). Germline lookup yields CDR1 SGDLS and CDR2 YYNGEE. The V and J ends lost 3 bases and 6 bases respectively, with 18 bases between them. This CDR3 is built from 15 residues. CDR3 in amino acids: CASSGGTLLADGYTF. The CDR3 region has the DNA TGTGCCAGCAGCGGGGGGACTCTTCTTGCGGATGGCTACACCTTC.

V gene TRBV20-1 combines with J gene TRBJ1-6; D may be TRBD1 (6 bases). V was cut by 6 bases and J by 9 bases, with 9 bases left in between. The CDR3 runs to 11 residues. The germline V gene has CDR1 DFQATT and CDR2 SNEGSKA (reference sequence). In DNA, the CDR3 is TGCAGTGCAGGGGGGGGTTCACCCCTCCACTTT. Amino acids: CSAGGGSPLHF.

V and J are TRBV19 and TRBJ2-6, with a tentative D call TRBD1 (5 bases). The CDR3 contains 17 residues. Germline V gene data show CDR1 as LNHDA and CDR2 as SQIVND (reference sequence). V shed 10 bases and J shed 0 bases, with 19 bases lying between them. The chain's CDR3 is CATKEGAYSSGANVLTF. The CDR3 DNA is TGTGCCACCAAGGAAGGGGCCTACTCCTCTGGGGCCAACGTCCTGACTTTC. Full variable domain (outside the CDR3, taken from reference TRBV19 and TRBJ2-6): DGGITQSPKYLFRKEGQNVTLSCEQNLNHDAMYWYRQDPGQGLRLIYYSQIVNDFQKGDIAEGYSVSREKKESFPLTVTSAQKNPTAFYLCATKEGAYSSGANVLTFGAGSRLTVL.

This sequence joins TRBV3-1 (or the pseudogene TRBV3-2) and TRBJ2-3; tentative D call: TRBD1 (5 bases). V was pared by 1 base and J by 4 bases, with 15 bases between. Germline V gene lookup returns CDR1 LGHDT and CDR2 YNNKEL (reference sequence). CDR3 length equals 16 residues. CDR3 bases: TGTGCCAGCAGCCAAGTCTGGGGCAGGGTCGCAGATACGCAGTATTTT. Amino acid sequence: CASSQVWGRVADTQYF.

The chain is built from TRBV20-1 and TRBJ1-5; no firm D call. This CDR3 region has 14 residues. Germline-derived CDR1 and CDR2 are DFQATT and SNEGSKA (reference sequence). Trimming removed 3 bases at V and 0 bases at J, with 9 bases between. CDR3 sequence (DNA): TGCAGTGCTAGTCTCGGACTTAGCAATCAGCCCCAGCATTTT. This sequence encodes CSASLGLSNQPQHF.

This rearrangement joins TRBV5-5 to TRBJ1-5; D gene ambiguous. CDR1 is SGHKS, CDR2 YYEKEE, per germline (reference sequence). This CDR3 region has 12 residues. V was clipped by 4 bases and J by 9 bases, with 11 bases between them. The CDR3 is CASSLGDSPQHF. CDR3 DNA sequence: TGTGCCAGCAGCCTCGGCGACTCGCCCCAGCATTTT.